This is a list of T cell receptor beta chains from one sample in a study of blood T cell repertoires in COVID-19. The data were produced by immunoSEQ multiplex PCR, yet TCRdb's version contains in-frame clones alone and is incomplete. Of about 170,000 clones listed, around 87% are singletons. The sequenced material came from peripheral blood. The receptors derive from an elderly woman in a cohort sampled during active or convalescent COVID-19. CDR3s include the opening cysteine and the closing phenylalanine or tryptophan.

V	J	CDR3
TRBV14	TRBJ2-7	CASSQALYEQYF
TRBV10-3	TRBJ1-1	CAISEFGGAGSEAFF
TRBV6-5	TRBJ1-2	CAIVPTGTPKDGYTF
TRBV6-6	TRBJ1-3	CASSLTGNSGNTIYF
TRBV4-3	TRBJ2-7	CASSQGTGPSYEQYF
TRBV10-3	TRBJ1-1	CAIRGGHDTEAFF
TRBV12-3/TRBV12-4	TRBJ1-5	CASSWDRDQPQHF
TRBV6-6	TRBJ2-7	CASSSRELASGEQYF
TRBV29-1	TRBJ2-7	CSVMDSTYEQYF
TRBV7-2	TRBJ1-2	CASSLAGQGEGYTF
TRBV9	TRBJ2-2	CASRGSDTNTGELFF
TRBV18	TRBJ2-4	CASSPPLVGQGTYIQYF
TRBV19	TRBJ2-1	CASSILASNEQFF
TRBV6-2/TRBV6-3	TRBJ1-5	CASSRTEYSNQPQHF
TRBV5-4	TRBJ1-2	CASSLDGAYGYTF
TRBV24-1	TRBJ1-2	CATSGVGYGYTF
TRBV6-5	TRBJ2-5	CASRNSGETQYF
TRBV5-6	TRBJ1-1	CASSSLWTGNTEAFF
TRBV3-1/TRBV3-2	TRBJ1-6	CASSPTTGFSSYNSPLHF
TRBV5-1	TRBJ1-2	CASSGTDREDGYTF
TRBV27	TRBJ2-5	CASSSQGLSQYF